This T cell receptor (beta chain) was obtained from a study of identical twins. Study-wide results and caveats: Rather than following the same donors, the conclusions depended on cross-sectional statistical analysis. For monozygotic twins, models underestimated out-of-frame TCR alpha sharing.

Germline CDR1 SGHTA, CDR2 FQGNSA. The CDR3 loop spans 13 amino acids. The V end lost 1 base, the J end lost 4 bases, and 5 bases lay between the germline ends. TCRdb called the 5' RACE reads again in MiXCR, with one record for every CDR3 protein. The sample yields under 500,000 distinct CDR3 sequences, roughly 13% seen once. At least ten counts were recorded for this clonotype. Its antigen is still unknown. A further study also used this sample, focusing on yellow fever vaccine responses in identical twins. Turning to that study: On the reported evidence, twins' vaccine T cell responses seemed partly convergent and partly personalized.

This receptor was taken from a woman younger than 30 in good health. Sequences were obtained from CD4+ T cells sorted from blood. The chain has TRBV7-2 and TRBJ2-1, with D uncertain. The CDR3 nucleotides read TGTGCCAGCAGCTTAGAAGCTTACAATGAGCAGTTCTTC. Its translation: CASSLEAYNEQFF. Using reference TRBV7-2 and TRBJ2-1 for the parts outside the CDR3, the full variable domain is GAGVSQSPSNKVTEKGKDVELRCDPISGHTALYWYRQSLGQGLEFLIYFQGNSAPDKSGLPSDRFSAERTGGSVSTLTIQRTQQEDSAVYLCASSLEAYNEQFFGPGTRLTVL.